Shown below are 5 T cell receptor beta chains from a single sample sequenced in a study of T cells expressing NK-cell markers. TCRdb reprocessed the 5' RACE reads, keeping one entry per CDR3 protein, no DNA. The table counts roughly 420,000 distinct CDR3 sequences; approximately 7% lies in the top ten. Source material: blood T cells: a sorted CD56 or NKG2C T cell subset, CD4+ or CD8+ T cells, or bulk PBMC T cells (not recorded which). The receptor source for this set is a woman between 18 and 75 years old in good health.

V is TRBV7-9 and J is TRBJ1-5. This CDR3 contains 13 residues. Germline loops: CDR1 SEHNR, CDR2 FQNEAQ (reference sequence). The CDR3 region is CASSSAGGQPQHF. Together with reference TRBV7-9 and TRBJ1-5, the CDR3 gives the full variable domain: DTGVSQNPRHKITKRGQNVTFRCDPISEHNRLYWYRQTLGQGPEFLTYFQNEAQLEKSRLLSDRFSAERPKGSFSTLEIQRTEQGDSAMYLCASSSAGGQPQHFGDGTRLSIL.

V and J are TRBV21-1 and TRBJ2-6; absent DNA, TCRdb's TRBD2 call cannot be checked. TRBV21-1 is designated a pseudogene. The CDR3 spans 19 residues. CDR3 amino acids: CASSPDRPTRTSGANVLTF.

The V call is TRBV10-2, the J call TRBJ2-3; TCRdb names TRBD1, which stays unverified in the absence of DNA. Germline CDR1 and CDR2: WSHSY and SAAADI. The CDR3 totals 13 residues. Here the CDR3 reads CASTPGRTDTQYF.

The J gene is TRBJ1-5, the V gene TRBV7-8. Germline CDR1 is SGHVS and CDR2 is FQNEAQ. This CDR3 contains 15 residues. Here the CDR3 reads CASSLPGNSNQPQHF.

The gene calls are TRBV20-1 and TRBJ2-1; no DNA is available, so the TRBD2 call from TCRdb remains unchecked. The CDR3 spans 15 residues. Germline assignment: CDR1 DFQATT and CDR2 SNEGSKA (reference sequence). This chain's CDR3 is CSALRLAGEYNEQFF.